This T cell receptor beta chain was recorded in a study of T-cell memory formation after mild COVID-19. V lost 2 bases and J 5 bases, leaving 13 bases between the germline ends. The germline gives CDR1 MNHEY, CDR2 SVGAGI. This CDR3 has 15 residues. TCRdb independently ran MiXCR on the 5' RACE reads; one entry per CDR3 protein. The sample records some 130,000 distinct CDR3 sequences, over 15% being singletons. The receptor comes from a man aged 18-30 years who had mild COVID-19 (a few samples of this study predate the infection). Cell type and time point are not known. The sequenced sample consisted of PBMCs or a T cell subset sorted from them (not recorded which). The chain joins TRBV6-5 to TRBJ1-5; D is ambiguous. CDR3 DNA sequence: TGTGCCAGCAGTTACGATGGTTCAGACGATCAGCCCCAGCATTTT. It encodes CASSYDGSDDQPQHF.